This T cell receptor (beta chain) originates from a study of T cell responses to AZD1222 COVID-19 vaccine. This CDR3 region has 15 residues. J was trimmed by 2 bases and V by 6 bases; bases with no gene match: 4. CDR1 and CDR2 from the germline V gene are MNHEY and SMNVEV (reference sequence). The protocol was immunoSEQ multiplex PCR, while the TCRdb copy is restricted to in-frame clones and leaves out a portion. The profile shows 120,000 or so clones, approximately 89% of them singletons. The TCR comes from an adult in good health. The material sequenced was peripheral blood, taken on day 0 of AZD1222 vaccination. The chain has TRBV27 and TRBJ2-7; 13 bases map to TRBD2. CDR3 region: CASRLTSGGPYEQYF. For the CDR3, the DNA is TGTGCCAGCAGACTGACTAGCGGGGGGCCCTACGAGCAGTACTTC.